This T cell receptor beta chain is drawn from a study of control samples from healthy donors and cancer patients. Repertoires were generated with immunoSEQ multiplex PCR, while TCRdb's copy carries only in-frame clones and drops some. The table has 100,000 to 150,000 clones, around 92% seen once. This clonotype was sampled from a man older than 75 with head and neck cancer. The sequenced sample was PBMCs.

The CDR3 spells CASSATKGGYYGYTF. In DNA, the CDR3 is TGTGCCAGCAGTGCTACAAAGGGAGGTTACTATGGCTACACCTTC. The V call is TRBV2, the J call TRBJ1-2, with unresolved D. V was cut by 4 bases and J by 3 bases, with 15 bases left in between. This CDR3 is built from 15 residues. Germline values: CDR1 SNHLY, CDR2 FYNNEI.